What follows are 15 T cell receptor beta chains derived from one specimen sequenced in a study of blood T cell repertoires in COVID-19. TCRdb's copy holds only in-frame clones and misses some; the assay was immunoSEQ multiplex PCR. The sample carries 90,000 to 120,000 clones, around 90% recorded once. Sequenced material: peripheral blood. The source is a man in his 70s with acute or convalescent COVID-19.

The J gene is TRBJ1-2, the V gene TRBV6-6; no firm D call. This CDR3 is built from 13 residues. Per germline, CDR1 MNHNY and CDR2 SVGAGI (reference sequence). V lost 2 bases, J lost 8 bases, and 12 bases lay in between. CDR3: CASSYPRREGYTF. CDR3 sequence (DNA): TGTGCCAGCAGTTACCCCCGGCGGGAAGGCTACACCTTC.

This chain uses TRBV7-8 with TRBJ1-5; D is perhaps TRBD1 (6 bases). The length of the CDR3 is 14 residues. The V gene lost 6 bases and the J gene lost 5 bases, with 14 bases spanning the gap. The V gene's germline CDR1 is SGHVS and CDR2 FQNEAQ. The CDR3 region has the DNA TGTGCCAGCAGGAGAGGGGCAGGGGATCAGCCCCAGCATTTT. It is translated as CASRRGAGDQPQHF. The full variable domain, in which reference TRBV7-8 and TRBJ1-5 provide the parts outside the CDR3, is GAGVSQSPRYKVAKRGQDVALRCDPISGHVSLFWYQQALGQGPEFLTYFQNEAQLDKSGLPSDRFFAERPEGSVSTLKIQRTQQEDSAVYLCASRRGAGDQPQHFGDGTRLSIL.

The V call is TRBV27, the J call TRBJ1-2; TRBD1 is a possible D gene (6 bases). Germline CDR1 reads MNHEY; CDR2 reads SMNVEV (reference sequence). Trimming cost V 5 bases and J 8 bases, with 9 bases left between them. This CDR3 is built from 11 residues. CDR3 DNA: TGTGCCAGCAGTAAAGGGGGAGGCTACACCTTC. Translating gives CASSKGGGYTF.

DNA for the CDR3: TGTGCCAGCAGAACAGGGGGAACGGGCTATAGTAGCAATCAGCCCCAGCATTTT. It codes for CASRTGGTGYSSNQPQHF. The chain combines TRBV28 with TRBJ1-5; 8 positions match TRBD1. Per germline, CDR1 MDHEN and CDR2 SYDVKM. This CDR3 region has 18 residues. V was pared by 6 bases and J by 0 bases, with 13 bases of the junction left unmatched. The full variable domain, completed using reference TRBV28 and TRBJ1-5, is DVKVTQSSRYLVKRTGEKVFLECVQDMDHENMFWYRQDPGLGLRLIYFSYDVKMKEKGDIPEGYSVSREKKERFSLILESASTNQTSMYLCASRTGGTGYSSNQPQHFGDGTRLSIL.

CDR3 DNA: TGTGCCAGCAGTCTGGACAACACAGATACGCAGTATTTT. It yields the protein CASSLDNTDTQYF. The chain uses TRBV5-6 and TRBJ2-3; weak D call: TRBD1 (5 bases). Germline V gene data show CDR1 as SGHDT and CDR2 as YYEEEE. V was trimmed by 5 bases and J by 2 bases, leaving 9 bases between them. The CDR3 loop spans 13 amino acids.

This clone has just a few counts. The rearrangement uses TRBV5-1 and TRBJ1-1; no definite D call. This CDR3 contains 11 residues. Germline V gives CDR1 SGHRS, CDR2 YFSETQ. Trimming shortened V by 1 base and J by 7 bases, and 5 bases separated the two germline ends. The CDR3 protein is CASSLSGEAFF. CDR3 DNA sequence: TGCGCCAGCAGCTTGTCGGGTGAAGCTTTCTTT. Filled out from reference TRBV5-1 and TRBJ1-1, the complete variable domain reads KAGVTQTPRYLIKTRGQQVTLSCSPISGHRSVSWYQQTPGQGLQFLFEYFSETQRNKGNFPGRFSGRQFSNSRSEMNVSTLELGDSALYLCASSLSGEAFFGQGTRLTVV.

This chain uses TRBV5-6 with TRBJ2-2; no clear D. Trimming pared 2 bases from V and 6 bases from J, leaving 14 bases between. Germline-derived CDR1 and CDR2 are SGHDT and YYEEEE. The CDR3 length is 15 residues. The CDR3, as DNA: TGTGCCAGCAGCTTACCCGTAACTAACCCCGGGGAGCTGTTTTTT. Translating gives CASSLPVTNPGELFF.

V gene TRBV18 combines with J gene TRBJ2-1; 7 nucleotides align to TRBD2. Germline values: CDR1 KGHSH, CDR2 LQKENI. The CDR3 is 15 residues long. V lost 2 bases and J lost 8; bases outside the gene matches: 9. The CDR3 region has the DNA TGTGCCAGCTCACCAGCTAGCGGTAGAATGGATGAGCAGTTCTTC. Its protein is CASSPASGRMDEQFF. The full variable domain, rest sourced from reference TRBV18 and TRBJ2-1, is NAGVMQNPRHLVRRRGQEARLRCSPMKGHSHVYWYRQLPEEGLKFMVYLQKENIIDESGMPKERFSAEFPKEGPSILRIQQVVRGDSAAYFCASSPASGRMDEQFFGPGTRLTVL.

The DNA of the CDR3 is TGTGCCAGCAGCGTAGAAGGGGCGTCCTACGAGCAGTACTTC. Protein product: CASSVEGASYEQYF. The chain links TRBV9 to TRBJ2-7; possibly TRBD1 for D (5 bases). CDR1 and CDR2 from the germline V gene are SGDLS and YYNGEE. Trimming took off 0 bases at V and 1 base at J, with 8 bases between the two ends. The length of the CDR3 is 14 residues.

For the CDR3, the DNA is TGTGCCAGCAGTAAATCGACAGGGAGCTTTTGGGAGCAGTACTTC. Its protein is CASSKSTGSFWEQYF. The gene calls are TRBV28 and TRBJ2-7, with 7 bases fitting TRBD1. From germline, CDR1 is MDHEN and CDR2 SYDVKM. The CDR3 extends over 15 amino acids. Germline trimming cut 5 bases from V and 7 bases from J; bases unmatched to any gene: 14.

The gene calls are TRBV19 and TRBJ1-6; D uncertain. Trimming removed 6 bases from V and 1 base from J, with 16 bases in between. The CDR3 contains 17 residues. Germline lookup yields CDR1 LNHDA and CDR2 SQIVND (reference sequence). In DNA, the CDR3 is TGTGCCAGTAGCCCCCGGAGTATTGTTTCCTATAATTCACCCCTCCACTTT. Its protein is CASSPRSIVSYNSPLHF.

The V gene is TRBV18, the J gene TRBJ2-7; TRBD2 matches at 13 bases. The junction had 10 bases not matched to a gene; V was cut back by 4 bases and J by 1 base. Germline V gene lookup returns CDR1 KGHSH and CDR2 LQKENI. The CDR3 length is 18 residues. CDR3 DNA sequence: TGTGCCAGCTCACAGGGGCGGTTGACTAGCGGGGGGTCCTACGAGCAGTACTTC. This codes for CASSQGRLTSGGSYEQYF.

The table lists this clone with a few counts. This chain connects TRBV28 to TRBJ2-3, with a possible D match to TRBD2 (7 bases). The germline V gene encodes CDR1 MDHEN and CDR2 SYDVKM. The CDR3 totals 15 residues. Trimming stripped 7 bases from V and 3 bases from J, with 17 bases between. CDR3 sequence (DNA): TGTGCCAGCACCCGCCGAGGGAGGGGGACAGATACGCAGTATTTT. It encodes CASTRRGRGTDTQYF.

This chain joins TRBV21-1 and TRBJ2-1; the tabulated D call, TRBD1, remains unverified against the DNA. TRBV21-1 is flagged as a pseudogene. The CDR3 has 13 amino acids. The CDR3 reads CASSPGAGEVQFF. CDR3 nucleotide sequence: TGTGCCAGCAGCCCAGGGGCAGGGGAAGTGCAGTTCTTC.

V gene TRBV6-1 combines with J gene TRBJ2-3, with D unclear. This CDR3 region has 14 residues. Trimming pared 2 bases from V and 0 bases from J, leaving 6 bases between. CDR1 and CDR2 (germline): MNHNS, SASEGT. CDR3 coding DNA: TGTGCCAGCAGTGAACTTCCTAGCACAGATACGCAGTATTTT. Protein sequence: CASSELPSTDTQYF.